The 26 T cell receptor beta chains presented below share a single source sample, sequenced in a study of blood T cell repertoires in COVID-19. Clones were sequenced by immunoSEQ multiplex PCR, and TCRdb holds only the in-frame ones, with some missing. The sample has under 200,000 clones, about nine tenths seen once. Sequencing was carried out using peripheral blood. The receptor source for this set is a man between 45 and 60 years old with acute or convalescent COVID-19.

The chain recombines TRBV28 with TRBJ1-5; D gene unclear. The CDR3 runs to 16 residues. Germline-derived CDR1 and CDR2 are MDHEN and SYDVKM. Trimming pared 4 bases from V and 2 bases from J, leaving 15 bases between. The CDR3 spells CASSSPAEGGNQPQHF. Written as DNA, the CDR3 is TGTGCCAGCAGTTCCCCCGCGGAGGGCGGCAATCAGCCCCAGCATTTT.

This rearrangement joins TRBV11-2 to TRBJ2-7, with D hard to call. The length of the CDR3 is 11 residues. Trimming cost V 1 base and J 5 bases, with 3 bases left between them. The germline V gene has CDR1 SGHAT and CDR2 FQNNGV. Here the CDR3 DNA reads TGTGCCAGCAGCTTAGCTCACGAGCAGTACTTC. Its protein product is CASSLAHEQYF. The full variable domain, rest sourced from reference TRBV11-2 and TRBJ2-7, is EAGVAQSPRYKIIEKRQSVAFWCNPISGHATLYWYQQILGQGPKLLIQFQNNGVVDDSQLPKDRFSAERLKGVDSTLKIQPAKLEDSAVYLCASSLAHEQYFGPGTRLTVT.

This clone showed up just once. The J gene is TRBJ1-5, the V gene TRBV19; TRBD1 matches 8 bases. Germline V gene sequence: CDR1 LNHDA, CDR2 SQIVND (reference sequence). This CDR3 has 15 residues. Unmatched junction bases numbered 9, after V lost 6 bases and J lost 5 bases. CDR3 amino acids: CASSSKTGADQPQHF. The CDR3 bases are TGTGCCAGTAGCTCGAAGACAGGGGCGGATCAGCCCCAGCATTTT.

The rearrangement uses TRBV27 and TRBJ2-3; 9 nucleotides match TRBD1. The V gene's germline CDR1 is MNHEY and CDR2 SMNVEV (reference sequence). V shed 9 bases and J 3 bases; nucleotides not matched to a gene: 10. The CDR3 extends over 15 amino acids. The CDR3 region is CASHHRGRGTDTQYF. The DNA for the CDR3 is TGTGCCAGTCACCACAGGGGGCGTGGAACAGATACGCAGTATTTT.

The chain combines TRBV6-5 with TRBJ2-3, with D perhaps matching TRBD1 (5 bases). The CDR3 covers 13 residues. The V end lost 5 bases, the J end lost 2 bases, and 8 bases lay between the germline ends. The germline V gene encodes CDR1 MNHEY and CDR2 SVGAGI. The CDR3: CASSPGYTDTQYF. CDR3 in DNA: TGTGCCAGCAGTCCAGGGTACACAGATACGCAGTATTTT.

The rearrangement joins TRBV4-3 to TRBJ1-1, with 8 bases aligning to TRBD1. The V gene's germline CDR1 is LGHNA and CDR2 YSLEER. The V and J ends lost 0 bases and 7 bases, in that order; junction bases with no gene match: 13. The CDR3 has 17 residues. CDR3 protein: CASSQDSGQGALREAFF. The CDR3 DNA sequence: TGCGCCAGCAGCCAAGATTCGGGGCAGGGGGCCCTGCGTGAAGCTTTCTTT.

The chain carries TRBV18 and TRBJ2-7; 8 bases are shared with TRBD1. CDR3 length: 13 amino acids. Germline loops: CDR1 KGHSH, CDR2 LQKENI. Trimming took 1 base from V and 6 from J; bases not matched to a gene: 2. The CDR3 loop reads CASSPLDRAEQYF. The CDR3 DNA sequence: TGTGCCAGCTCACCACTGGACAGGGCCGAGCAGTACTTC.

The chain combines TRBV13 with TRBJ1-4; D call uncertain. Germline V gene sequence: CDR1 PRHDT, CDR2 FYEKMQ (reference sequence). This CDR3 spans 14 amino acids. V was clipped by 5 bases and J by 3 bases, with 10 bases between them. The CDR3 nucleotides are TGTGCCAGCAGCCCGGGAGGGTCTAATGAAAAACTGTTTTTT. Its protein is CASSPGGSNEKLFF.

V is TRBV7-2 and J is TRBJ2-7; TRBD1 is a possible D gene (5 bases). The CDR3 loop spans 14 amino acids. V was clipped by 5 bases and J by 7 bases, with 18 bases between them. Looked up from germline, CDR1 is SGHTA and CDR2 is FQGNSA. CDR3 coding DNA: TGTGCCAGCAGCCCCCAGATAGGGCCAGGGGAGCAGTACTTC. Translating it yields CASSPQIGPGEQYF.

The chain has TRBV6-2 or TRBV6-3 and TRBJ2-2, with TRBD2 as a possible D gene (6 bases). V was shortened by 5 bases and J by 6 bases, with 10 bases between the two germline ends. CDR1 is MNHEY and CDR2 is SVGEGT in the germline V gene. CDR3 length: 13 residues. The CDR3 protein is CASSRGLPGELFF. The CDR3 DNA reads as TGTGCCAGCAGTCGAGGACTACCCGGGGAGCTGTTTTTT.

This chain joins TRBV28 and TRBJ1-4; 8 bases match TRBD1. Unmatched junction bases numbered 9, after V lost 2 bases and J lost 4 bases. This CDR3 is 17 amino acids long. Germline V gene data show CDR1 as MDHEN and CDR2 as SYDVKM. CDR3 DNA: TGTGCCAGCAGTTTACCCGGGACAGGTGGTCTTAATGAAAAACTGTTTTTT. This sequence encodes CASSLPGTGGLNEKLFF.

The rearrangement links TRBV5-1 to TRBJ1-4; the D gene is possibly TRBD1 (5 bases). Germline V gives CDR1 SGHRS, CDR2 YFSETQ. The CDR3 is 14 amino acids. Trimming took off 4 bases at V and 7 bases at J, with 14 bases between the two ends. The CDR3 spells CASSLQGIGEKLFF. In DNA, the CDR3 is TGCGCCAGCAGCCTCCAGGGAATCGGTGAAAAACTGTTTTTT.

The chain is built from TRBV6-1 and TRBJ1-2; TRBD1 matches at 8 bases. After removal of 0 bases from V and 4 bases from J, the junction contained 7 bases not matched to a gene. The CDR3 extends over 16 amino acids. Germline CDR1 is MNHNS and CDR2 is SASEGT. The CDR3 protein is CASSEAIPGGAYGYTF. CDR3 in DNA: TGTGCCAGCAGTGAAGCGATTCCAGGGGGCGCCTATGGCTACACCTTC.

J is TRBJ2-7 and V is TRBV6-5; 8 bases align to TRBD2. In germline, CDR1 is MNHEY, CDR2 SVGAGI. The CDR3 has 12 amino acids. V gave up 11 bases and J gave up 4 bases; unmatched junction bases: 7. CDR3 DNA sequence: TGTGCCTCCGGGAGGGGACTTTACGAGCAGTACTTC. Translated, it gives CASGRGLYEQYF.

The chain links TRBV4-1 to TRBJ1-3; tentatively, D is TRBD1 (6 bases). This CDR3 is 16 amino acids long. The germline V and J ends were trimmed by 2 bases and 0 bases, with 11 bases remaining between them. From germline, CDR1 is MGHRA and CDR2 YSYEKL. CDR3 protein: CASSQPGHFSGNTIYF. The CDR3 region has the DNA TGCGCCAGCAGCCAACCGGGACACTTCTCTGGAAACACCATATATTTT.

The rearrangement joins TRBV5-1 to TRBJ1-2; D is uncertain. The CDR3 length is 15 residues. V lost 0 bases, J lost 0 bases, and 9 bases lay in between. CDR1 is SGHRS and CDR2 is YFSETQ in the germline V gene. The CDR3 reads CASSLAGNSNYGYTF. The CDR3 DNA follows: TGCGCCAGCAGCTTGGCCGGGAACTCTAACTATGGCTACACCTTC.

The J gene is TRBJ1-6, the V gene TRBV6-5, with a tentative D call TRBD1 (5 bases). The germline V gene encodes CDR1 MNHEY and CDR2 SVGAGI. V lost 3 bases and J lost 10, with 10 bases in between. The CDR3 loop spans 13 amino acids. CDR3 coding DNA: TGTGCCAGCAGTTATTCACGGGGGTCACCCCTCCACTTT. Its translation: CASSYSRGSPLHF.

The chain uses TRBV27 and TRBJ1-2, with unresolved D. Germline CDR1 reads MNHEY; CDR2 reads SMNVEV (reference sequence). The CDR3 spans 14 residues. V was trimmed by 2 bases and J by 4 bases, leaving 11 bases between them. The CDR3 DNA sequence: TGTGCCAGCAGTTTAGGGCAGGTCGGCTATGGCTACACCTTC. Its translation: CASSLGQVGYGYTF.

DNA for the CDR3: TGTGCCAGCAGCATGTGGACAGGGCGGGAGCAGTTCTTC. This gives the protein CASSMWTGREQFF. The rearrangement joins TRBV7-9 to TRBJ2-1; 8 positions agree with TRBD1. This CDR3 region has 13 residues. Germline V gene sequence: CDR1 SEHNR, CDR2 FQNEAQ (reference sequence). J was trimmed by 10 bases and V by 5 bases; bases with no gene match: 7.

The chain is built from TRBV9 and TRBJ2-7, with 9 nucleotides matching TRBD2. CDR3 length: 14 amino acids. V lost 4 bases to trimming and J lost 4 bases; unmatched junction nucleotides: 6. Germline V CDR1 and CDR2: SGDLS, YYNGEE. The CDR3 loop reads CASSSAGGPYEQYF. In DNA form, the CDR3 reads TGTGCCAGCAGCTCGGCGGGAGGGCCGTACGAGCAGTACTTC.

This chain links TRBV5-1 with TRBJ2-6, with 11 bases fitting TRBD1. This CDR3 has 18 amino acids. Germline CDR1 is SGHRS and CDR2 is YFSETQ. V lost 4 bases, J lost 0 bases, and 6 bases stayed unmatched. CDR3 sequence reads: CASSRTGGYSSGANVLTF. CDR3 bases: TGCGCCAGCAGCCGGACAGGGGGCTATTCCTCTGGGGCCAACGTCCTGACTTTC.

The J gene is TRBJ1-2, the V gene TRBV4-2; D gene unclear. Germline values: CDR1 LGHNA, CDR2 YNFKEQ. This CDR3 is built from 15 residues. V lost 0 bases, J lost 1 base, and 9 bases lay in between. The CDR3 nucleotides read TGTGCCAGCAGCCAAGAAGCAGGTAATAACTATGGCTACACCTTC. It translates to CASSQEAGNNYGYTF.

The V and J genes are TRBV15 and TRBJ2-2, with D maybe TRBD1 (6 bases). Trimming stripped 1 base from V and 4 bases from J, with 7 bases between. Germline assignment: CDR1 LNHNV and CDR2 YYDKDF (reference sequence). This CDR3 spans 14 amino acids. The DNA of the CDR3 is TGTGCCACCAGCAGAGTCAGGGGCACCGGGGAGCTGTTTTTT. The encoded protein is CATSRVRGTGELFF. Combining the CDR3 with reference TRBV15 and TRBJ2-2 gives the whole variable domain DAMVIQNPRYQVTQFGKPVTLSCSQTLNHNVMYWYQQKSSQAPKLLFHYYDKDFNNEADTPDNFQSRRPNTSFCFLDIRSPGLGDTAMYLCATSRVRGTGELFFGEGSRLTVL.

CDR3 in amino acids: CASSRQGTSYEQYV. In DNA, the CDR3 is TGTGCCAGCAGCCGACAGGGGACTTCCTACGAGCAGTACGTC. V and J are TRBV7-9 and TRBJ2-7; 8 nucleotides align to TRBD1. Germline V gene lookup returns CDR1 SEHNR and CDR2 FQNEAQ (reference sequence). V was pared by 5 bases and J by 1 base, with 4 bases of the junction left unmatched. The CDR3 extends over 14 amino acids.

This rearrangement joins TRBV27 to TRBJ2-3; 12 bases line up with TRBD2. The CDR3 is made up of 18 amino acids. Germline V gene sequence: CDR1 MNHEY, CDR2 SMNVEV (reference sequence). The junction had 10 bases not matched to a gene; V was cut back by 3 bases and J by 3 bases. CDR3: CASSFLSSGGAVTDTQYF. In DNA form, the CDR3 reads TGTGCCAGCAGTTTTTTGTCTAGCGGGGGGGCCGTGACAGATACGCAGTATTTT.

CDR3 residues: CASSLVQSTDTQYF. The DNA of the CDR3 is TGCGCCAGCAGCTTAGTACAAAGCACAGATACGCAGTATTTT. The gene calls are TRBV5-1 and TRBJ2-3; D gene unclear. Germline V gene data show CDR1 as SGHRS and CDR2 as YFSETQ. This CDR3 comprises 14 residues. Trimming left V 2 bases short and J 0 bases short, with 7 bases between. Full variable domain (outside the CDR3, taken from reference TRBV5-1 and TRBJ2-3): KAGVTQTPRYLIKTRGQQVTLSCSPISGHRSVSWYQQTPGQGLQFLFEYFSETQRNKGNFPGRFSGRQFSNSRSEMNVSTLELGDSALYLCASSLVQSTDTQYFGPGTRLTVL.